A selection of T cell receptor beta chains follows, all from one sample in a study of HIV-infected patients and healthy controls. From the 5' RACE reads, TCRdb called clonotypes with MiXCR, one entry per CDR3 protein. The data hold 15,000 to 20,000 distinct CDR3 sequences, with about 17% observed a single time. The sequencing input was CD8+ T cells from blood. These TCRs come from a human donor in good health. The CDR3 runs from the conserved cysteine through the conserved F or W. The D gene is left open where the match is weak. Where a row states a size, it is once, few, many or the class of an expanded clone; other rows omit it.

>TRBJ1-4|TRBV4-1|many|TRBD1
CASSQGQGQGSEKLFF
TGCGCCAGCAGCCAAGGACAGGGCCAGGGCAGTGAAAAACTGTTTTTT
>TRBJ1-2|TRBV3-1|-|-
CASSQLSERNYGYTF
TGTGCCAGCAGCCAATTGTCGGAAAGGAACTATGGCTACACCTTC
>TRBJ2-2|TRBV20-1|many|-
CSAKGVHDTGELFF
TGCAGTGCCAAGGGGGTTCACGACACCGGGGAGCTGTTTTTT
>TRBJ2-7|TRBV12-3/TRBV12-4|-|-
CASSWVSNEQYF
TGTGCCAGCAGTTGGGTTAGCAACGAGCAGTACTTC
>TRBJ2-2|TRBV29-1|-|-
CSVRSGTGELFF
TGCAGCGTTCGGTCTGGGACCGGGGAGCTGTTTTTT
>TRBJ2-5|TRBV2|few|-
CASSETLEETQYF
TGTGCCAGCAGTGAGACCCTAGAAGAGACCCAGTACTTC
>TRBJ1-1|TRBV14|-|-
CASSQGLGMNTEAFF
TGTGCCAGCAGCCAGGGGCTTGGGATGAACACTGAAGCTTTCTTT
>TRBJ1-1|TRBV4-2|many|-
CASSQRGDGGSEAFF
TGTGCCAGCAGCCAGAGGGGGGACGGGGGGTCGGAAGCTTTCTTT
>TRBJ1-1|TRBV4-3|-|-
CASSQEETRTEAFF
TGCGCCAGCAGCCAAGAAGAGACTCGCACTGAAGCTTTCTTT
>TRBJ2-3|TRBV6-2/TRBV6-3|-|-
CASSVGTDTQYF
TGTGCCAGCAGTGTAGGTACAGATACGCAGTATTTT
>TRBJ2-1|TRBV15|many|TRBD2
CATGTLSSGVQFF
TGTGCCACCGGCACATTATCTAGCGGGGTGCAGTTCTTC
>TRBJ2-2|TRBV20-1|few|-
CSARSGMNTGELFF
TGCAGTGCTAGATCGGGGATGAACACCGGGGAGCTGTTTTTT
>TRBJ2-6|TRBV7-9|-|-
CASSSPGYGANVLTF
TGTGCCAGCAGCTCACCAGGGTATGGGGCCAACGTCCTGACTTTC
>TRBJ2-5|TRBV3-1|-|-
CASSQGSGPGETQYF
TGTGCCAGCAGCCAAGGGTCAGGGCCGGGAGAGACCCAGTACTTC
>TRBJ2-7|TRBV12-3/TRBV12-4|many|-
CASNGPSGEQYF
TGTGCCAGCAATGGCCCCTCTGGCGAGCAGTACTTC
>TRBJ2-1|TRBV18|many|-
CASSPIRGYNEQFF
TGTGCCAGCTCACCAATTCGGGGGTACAATGAGCAGTTCTTC
>TRBJ1-2|TRBV12-3/TRBV12-4|many|-
CASNLDENLMLDGYTF
TGTGCCAGCAATCTGGACGAGAACCTGATGTTAGACGGCTACACCTTC
>TRBJ2-5|TRBV7-6|medium-sized|TRBD1
CASSLLDRVLETQYF
TGTGCCAGCAGCCTACTAGACAGGGTTCTGGAGACCCAGTACTTC
>TRBJ1-5|TRBV6-2/TRBV6-3|-|-
CATLGHPHPTQHF
TGTGCCACCCTGGGACACCCTCATCCGACCCAGCATTTT
>TRBJ2-3|TRBV4-3|many|-
CASSQVSSGTDTQYF
TGCGCCAGCAGCCAAGTTTCTAGCGGCACAGATACGCAGTATTTT
>TRBJ2-7|TRBV6-5|many|TRBD1
CASSNPGQGFYEQYF
TGTGCCAGCAGTAATCCGGGACAGGGGTTCTACGAGCAGTACTTC
>TRBJ2-7|TRBV6-2/TRBV6-3|many|-
CASSIVVRTTYEQYF
TGTGCCAGCAGCATAGTCGTCCGGACTACCTACGAGCAGTACTTC
>TRBJ2-3|TRBV6-1|few|-
CASSEGGFPFAYF
TGTGCCAGCAGTGAAGGGGGTTTCCCTTTTGCGTATTTT
>TRBJ2-3|TRBV6-5|-|TRBD2
CASSSQAGAADTQYF
TGTGCCAGCAGTTCCCAAGCGGGAGCGGCAGATACGCAGTATTTT
>TRBJ2-7|TRBV30|many|-
CAWSALESYEQYF
TGTGCCTGGAGCGCCCTAGAGTCCTACGAGCAGTACTTC
>TRBJ2-3|TRBV7-8|-|-
CASSLASGFTDTQYF
TGTGCCAGCAGCTTAGCCAGCGGCTTCACAGATACGCAGTATTTT
>TRBJ1-2|TRBV5-8|many|TRBD1
CASSGGQGDYGYTF
TGTGCCAGCAGCGGGGGACAGGGCGACTATGGCTACACCTTC
>TRBJ2-1|TRBV6-4|-|TRBD2
CASSDSSGDYNEQFF
TGTGCCAGCAGTGACTCTAGCGGGGACTACAATGAGCAGTTCTTC
>TRBJ2-7|TRBV6-2/TRBV6-3|-|-
CASSYSYPGPREQYF
TGTGCCAGCAGTTACTCGTACCCGGGCCCTCGGGAGCAGTACTTC
>TRBJ2-1|TRBV7-9|-|TRBD2
CASSHGGGPANEQFF
TGTGCCAGCAGCCACGGGGGGGGGCCGGCGAATGAGCAGTTCTTC
>TRBJ1-4|TRBV19|-|-
CASRGRDEKLFF
TGTGCCAGCCGTGGACGGGATGAAAAACTGTTTTTT
>TRBJ2-6|TRBV2|-|TRBD1
CATLDRAGANVLTF
TGTGCCACCCTGGACAGGGCTGGGGCCAACGTCCTGACTTTC
>TRBJ2-1|TRBV14|many|-
CASSQIRSSYNEQFF
TGTGCCAGCAGCCAAATTCGCTCATCCTACAATGAGCAGTTCTTC